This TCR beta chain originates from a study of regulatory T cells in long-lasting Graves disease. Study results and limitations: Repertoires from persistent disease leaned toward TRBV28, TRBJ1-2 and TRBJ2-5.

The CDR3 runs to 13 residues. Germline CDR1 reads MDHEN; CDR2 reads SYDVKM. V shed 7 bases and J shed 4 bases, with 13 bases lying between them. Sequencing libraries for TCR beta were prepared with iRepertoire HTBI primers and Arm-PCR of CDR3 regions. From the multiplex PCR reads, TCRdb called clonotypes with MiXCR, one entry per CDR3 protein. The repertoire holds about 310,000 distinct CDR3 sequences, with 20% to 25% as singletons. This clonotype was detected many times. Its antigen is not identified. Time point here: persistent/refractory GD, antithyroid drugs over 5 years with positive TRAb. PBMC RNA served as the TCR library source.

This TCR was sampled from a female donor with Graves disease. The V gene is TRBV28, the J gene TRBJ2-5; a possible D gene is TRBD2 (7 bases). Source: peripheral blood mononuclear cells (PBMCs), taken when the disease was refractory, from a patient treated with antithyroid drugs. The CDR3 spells CASKGGGGETQYF. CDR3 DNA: TGTGCCAGCAAAGGGGGGGGTGGAGAGACCCAGTACTTC. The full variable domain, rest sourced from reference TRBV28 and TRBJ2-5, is DVKVTQSSRYLVKRTGEKVFLECVQDMDHENMFWYRQDPGLGLRLIYFSYDVKMKEKGDIPEGYSVSREKKERFSLILESASTNQTSMYLCASKGGGGETQYFGPGTRLLVL.